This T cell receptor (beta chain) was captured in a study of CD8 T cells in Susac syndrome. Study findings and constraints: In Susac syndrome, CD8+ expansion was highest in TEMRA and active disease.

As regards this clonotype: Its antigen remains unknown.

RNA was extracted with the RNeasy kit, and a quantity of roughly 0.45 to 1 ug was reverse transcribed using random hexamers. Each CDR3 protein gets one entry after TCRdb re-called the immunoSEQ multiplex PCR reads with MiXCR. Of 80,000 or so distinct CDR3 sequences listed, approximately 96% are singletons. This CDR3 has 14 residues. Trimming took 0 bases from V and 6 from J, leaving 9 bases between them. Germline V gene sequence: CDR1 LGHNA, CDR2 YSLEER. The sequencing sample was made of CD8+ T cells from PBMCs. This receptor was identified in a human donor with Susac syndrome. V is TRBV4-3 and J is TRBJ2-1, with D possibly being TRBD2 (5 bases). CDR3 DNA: TGCGCCAGCAGCCAAGACGAGGCGGGCAATGAGCAGTTCTTC. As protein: CASSQDEAGNEQFF.